A selection of T cell receptor beta chains follows, all from one sample in a study of cytomegalovirus exposure and HLA in healthy donors. Assay: immunoSEQ multiplex PCR; the TCRdb copy retains only in-frame clones and omits some. Of 100,000 to 150,000 clones detected, around 82% appear once; the ten largest clones hold about a tenth. Material for sequencing was PBMCs. The receptors stem from a man aged 25-45 years in good health and CMV-seropositive. CDR3s include the opening cysteine and the closing phenylalanine or tryptophan.

j_gene,v_gene,CDR3aa
TRBJ2-5,TRBV14,CASSPRQVKETQYF
TRBJ1-2,TRBV25-1,CASSGRDRVDGYTF
TRBJ2-2,TRBV2,CASSELDRDTGELFF
TRBJ2-1,TRBV11-2,CASSLERTYNEQFF
TRBJ2-3,TRBV5-8,CASSRVPEAAYTQYF
TRBJ1-2,TRBV5-1,CASTHSVRGLRVDGYTF
TRBJ2-1,TRBV7-6,CASSLSPLAGANEQFF
TRBJ2-1,TRBV25-1,CASSGQGSGHNEQFF
TRBJ2-1,TRBV9,CASSSDGTRYNEQFF
TRBJ2-7,TRBV7-2,CASRSLGTGFKGNEQYF
TRBJ2-3,TRBV9,CASSPLRMRTDTQYF
TRBJ2-1,TRBV7-2,CASSLSSSMGGEQFF
TRBJ2-1,TRBV7-9,CAVPRIRDRGDEQFF
TRBJ1-1,TRBV5-6,CASSTGQMNTEAFF
TRBJ2-1,TRBV4-2,CASRVAGGTYNEQFF
TRBJ1-2,TRBV28,CASSLFVFNYGYTF
NA,TRBV11-2,CASRPSGREPYEQYF
TRBJ2-3,TRBV10-3,CAISERTGRPGSPTPTQYF
TRBJ2-7,TRBV7-2,CASSLRTGGAYEQYF
TRBJ1-2,TRBV5-1,CASSWQGGDGYTF
TRBJ2-7,TRBV30,CAWSVGLGTYEQYF
TRBJ1-2,TRBV4-1,CASSQYTGTGYGYTF
TRBJ2-7,TRBV6-1,CASSVQPSDFYEQYF
TRBJ2-5,TRBV14,CASSLVVGETQYF
TRBJ1-1,TRBV9,CASSVGQGRTEAFF
TRBJ2-1,TRBV9,CASSDADRGTFF
TRBJ1-3,TRBV11-2,CASSFGTGLSGNTIYF
TRBJ2-3,TRBV7-2,CASSFWTSGSHFTDTQYF
TRBJ1-4,TRBV29-1,CSVARGTNEKLFF
TRBJ2-7,TRBV7-2,CASSSLAGGFYEQYF
TRBJ1-1,TRBV27,CASSSREAGTEAFF
TRBJ2-7,TRBV6-1,CASNQQGHEQYF
TRBJ2-5,TRBV29-1,CSGGGGETYQETQYF
TRBJ1-1,TRBV5-1,CASSLWGGQGNTEAFF
TRBJ2-7,TRBV28,CASVDSGSFLSYEQYF
TRBJ1-5,TRBV27,CASSLSIARNQPQHF
TRBJ2-7,TRBV13,CASSWRQAISYEQYF
TRBJ2-7,TRBV10-3,CAISEPTREPTYEQYF
TRBJ2-7,TRBV29-1,CSVGEGLLYEQYF
TRBJ2-3,TRBV28,CASSSRTLLTDTQYF
TRBJ2-5,TRBV4-1,CASSHPGTSGGQETQYF